A single sample is the source of the 10 T cell receptor beta chains below, sequenced in a study of cytomegalovirus exposure and HLA in healthy donors. The protocol was immunoSEQ multiplex PCR, while the TCRdb copy is restricted to in-frame clones and leaves out a portion. In the table there are 150,000 to 200,000 clones, about 90% of which are singletons. The sequenced sample was PBMCs. The receptors were sampled from a woman aged 18-30 years in good health and CMV-seropositive.

This chain uses TRBV11-1 with TRBJ2-5, with 8 bases fitting TRBD2. The V segment lost 5 bases and the J segment 5 bases; nucleotides outside the gene matches: 13. Germline CDR1 SGHAT, CDR2 FQDESV (reference sequence). The CDR3 totals 16 residues. The CDR3 reads CASSPPTGGPKETQYF. The CDR3 DNA is TGTGCCAGCAGCCCGCCTACGGGGGGGCCTAAGGAGACCCAGTACTTC.

The chain combines TRBV11-2 with TRBJ1-2; D is undetermined. V was trimmed by 3 bases and J by 3 bases, leaving 8 bases between them. The CDR3 consists of 13 residues. The germline V gene has CDR1 SGHAT and CDR2 FQNNGV. Written as DNA, the CDR3 is TGTGCCAGCAGCTTGGGAGGTTACTATGGCTACACCTTC. Protein: CASSLGGYYGYTF.

The chain has TRBV15 and TRBJ1-1, with D uncertain. V was cut by 0 bases and J by 0 bases, with 11 bases left in between. The germline CDR1 and CDR2 sequences are LNHNV and YYDKDF (reference sequence). This CDR3 is 16 amino acids long. CDR3 bases: TGTGCCACCAGCAGAGATTCGGTGGGCTTGAACACTGAAGCTTTCTTT. This codes for CATSRDSVGLNTEAFF.

The rearrangement joins TRBV27 to TRBJ2-1; 9 bases are shared with TRBD2. J was trimmed by 5 bases and V by 0 bases; bases with no gene match: 2. The CDR3 has 15 amino acids. Germline CDR1 is MNHEY and CDR2 is SMNVEV (reference sequence). CDR3 sequence reads: CASSLSTSGHNEQFF. The CDR3 bases are TGTGCCAGCAGTTTATCGACTAGCGGCCACAATGAGCAGTTCTTC.

This chain uses TRBV9 with TRBJ2-5; 14 positions match TRBD2. Germline V gene lookup returns CDR1 SGDLS and CDR2 YYNGEE. The CDR3 totals 18 residues. Trimming removed 0 bases from V and 3 bases from J; junction bases left unmatched: 7. CDR3 in amino acids: CASSVEVRGLAGEETQYF. CDR3 sequence (DNA): TGTGCCAGCAGCGTAGAGGTTCGGGGACTAGCGGGAGAAGAGACCCAGTACTTC.

A single count supports this clone. The chain couples TRBV5-6 to TRBJ2-7; 8 bases are a match to TRBD2. CDR1 and CDR2 from the germline V gene are SGHDT and YYEEEE. V trimming: 1 base; J trimming: 6 bases; junction bases outside the gene matches: 6. CDR3 length: 14 amino acids. In nucleotides, the CDR3 is TGTGCCAGCAGCTTGCCAGCGGGAGTGGGCGAGCAGTACTTC. Encoded protein: CASSLPAGVGEQYF.

The chain employs TRBV7-2 and TRBJ2-7; 13 bases agree with TRBD2. Trimming took 5 bases from V and 6 from J; bases not matched to a gene: 4. CDR3 length: 14 amino acids. Germline CDR1 is SGHTA and CDR2 is FQGNSA. The CDR3 bases are TGTGCCAGCAGCCCCACTAGCGGGAGGGCCGAGCAGTACTTC. This codes for CASSPTSGRAEQYF.

J is TRBJ2-7 and V is TRBV6-1; 10 positions match TRBD2. With V trimmed by 0 bases and J by 2 bases, 10 bases remained unmatched. The CDR3 has 18 residues. Germline V gene sequence: CDR1 MNHNS, CDR2 SASEGT. The CDR3 DNA follows: TGTGCCAGCAGTGAAGCCGGGCTAGCGGGAGTATTGACCTACGAGCAGTACTTC. This sequence encodes CASSEAGLAGVLTYEQYF.

The chain carries TRBV7-8 and TRBJ2-7; D might be TRBD2 (5 bases). The germline V gene has CDR1 SGHVS and CDR2 FQNEAQ. The CDR3 is 14 residues long. Trimming cost V 0 bases and J 2 bases, with 8 bases left between them. DNA for the CDR3: TGTGCCAGCAGCTTAGCCGGGGAGACCTACGAGCAGTACTTC. It specifies CASSLAGETYEQYF.

This chain links TRBV7-6 with TRBJ2-5; 13 bases are a match to TRBD2. This CDR3 is 14 amino acids long. Germline-derived CDR1 and CDR2 are SGHVS and FNYEAQ. V shed 6 bases, J shed 12 bases, and the junction held 10 bases outside the gene matches. The CDR3 here is CASSRMTSGGWKYF. Here the CDR3 DNA reads TGTGCCAGCAGTCGAATGACTAGCGGGGGGTGGAAGTACTTC.